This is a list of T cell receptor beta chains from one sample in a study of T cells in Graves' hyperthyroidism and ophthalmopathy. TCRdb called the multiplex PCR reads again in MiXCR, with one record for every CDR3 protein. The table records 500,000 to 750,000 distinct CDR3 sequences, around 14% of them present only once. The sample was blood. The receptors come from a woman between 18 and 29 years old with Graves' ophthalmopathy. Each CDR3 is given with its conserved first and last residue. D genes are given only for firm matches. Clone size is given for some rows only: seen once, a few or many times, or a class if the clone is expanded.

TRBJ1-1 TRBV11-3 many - CASSFHYVVGPLETDTEAFF TGTGCCAGCAGCTTCCATTACGTAGTGGGGCCTCTCGAGACGGACACTGAAGCTTTCTTT
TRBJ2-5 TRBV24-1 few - CATSDFFGTVQETQYF TGTGCCACCAGTGATTTTTTCGGTACGGTCCAAGAGACCCAGTACTTC
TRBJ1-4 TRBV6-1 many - CASRKDGAFYEKLFF TGTGCCAGCAGGAAAGACGGAGCCTTTTATGAAAAACTGTTTTTT
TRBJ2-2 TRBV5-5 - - CASSLAYRGLNTGELFF TGTGCCAGCAGCTTGGCCTATCGGGGGCTGAACACCGGGGAGCTGTTTTTT
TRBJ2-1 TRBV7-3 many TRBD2 CASNPKTSGISYNEQFF TGTGCCAGCAACCCCAAAACTAGCGGGATATCCTACAATGAGCAGTTCTTC
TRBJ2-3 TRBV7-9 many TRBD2 CASSPRDYRGHTDTQYF TGTGCCAGCAGCCCCCGGGACTACCGAGGTCACACAGATACGCAGTATTTT
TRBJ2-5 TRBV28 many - CASRGQERPSQETQYF TGTGCCAGCAGAGGCCAGGAGCGCCCGAGCCAAGAGACCCAGTACTTC
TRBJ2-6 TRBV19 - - CASEFLKPGAGANVLTF TGTGCCAGTGAATTTTTAAAGCCAGGGGCTGGGGCCAACGTCCTGACTTTC
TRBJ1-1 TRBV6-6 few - CASSYNRGEAFF TGTGCCAGCAGTTACAATAGGGGCGAAGCTTTCTTT
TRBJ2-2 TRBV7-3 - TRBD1 CASSPQGGFGGELFF TGTGCCAGCAGCCCCCAAGGGGGCTTTGGCGGGGAGCTGTTTTTT
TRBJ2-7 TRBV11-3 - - CASSRNFPGSSYEQYF TGTGCCAGCAGCCGAAACTTCCCCGGGTCCTCCTACGAGCAGTACTTC
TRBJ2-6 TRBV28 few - CASAVDSGANVLTF TGTGCCAGCGCGGTGGACTCTGGGGCCAACGTCCTGACTTTC
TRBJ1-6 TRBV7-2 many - CASSLDWSSYNSPLHF TGTGCCAGCAGCTTAGACTGGAGCTCCTATAATTCACCCCTCCACTTT
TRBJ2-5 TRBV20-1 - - CSARDEIETQYF TGCAGTGCTAGAGATGAAATAGAGACCCAGTACTTC
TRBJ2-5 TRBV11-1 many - CASSHRDEQETQYF TGTGCCAGCAGTCACCGGGACGAGCAAGAGACCCAGTACTTC
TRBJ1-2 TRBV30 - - CAWSVGGSQGAYGYTF TGTGCCTGGAGTGTAGGGGGTAGCCAAGGTGCGTATGGCTACACCTTC
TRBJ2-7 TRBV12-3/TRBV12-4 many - CASSFEGRAYEQYF TGTGCCAGCAGTTTTGAAGGGAGAGCCTACGAGCAGTACTTC